The source of this TCR beta chain is a study of technical replicates of blood from a few donors. In the case of this clone: The same CDR3 can be traced to other DNA sequences in this sample.

Profiled with immunoSEQ multiplex PCR; TCRdb holds only in-frame clones, not every one. This sample yields some 66,000 clones, of which over 75% are seen a single time; 4.6% belongs to the top ten. V lost 1 base to trimming and J lost 0 bases; unmatched junction nucleotides: 2. Germline CDR1 and CDR2: LNHDA and SQIVND (reference sequence). The CDR3 totals 15 residues. This TCR came from a human donor in good health. Some clones in this sample may be carry-over from other donors' samples. Sequencing was done on a sample of PBMCs. This chain connects TRBV19 to TRBJ1-1, with 7 nucleotides matching TRBD1. CDR3 region: CASSIGQGLNTEAFF. Here the CDR3 DNA reads TGTGCCAGTAGTATAGGACAGGGACTGAACACTGAAGCTTTCTTT.